One and the same sample provided the 16 T cell receptor beta chains below, sequenced in a study of early T cells in non-severe SARS-CoV-2 infection. TCRdb itself ran the 5' RACE reads through MiXCR, one entry per CDR3 protein. This table holds approximately 80,000 distinct CDR3 sequences, 11% found once. The specimen comprised whole blood, sampled at baseline. These receptors all come from an adult who was a healthcare worker with PCR-confirmed SARS-CoV-2 infection or an uninfected control (not recorded which).

For this clonotype: Germline and junction disagree at one end, which may indicate a read error. The rearrangement links TRBV28 to TRBJ2-2; D remains unclear. Germline V gives CDR1 MDHEN, CDR2 SYDVKM. The CDR3 loop spans 15 amino acids. For the CDR3, the DNA is TGTGCCAGCAGTCGATGGTCCGCGAACACCAGGGAGCTGTTTTTT. This codes for CASSRWSANTRELFF. Complete variable domain (other parts from reference TRBV28 and TRBJ2-2): DVKVTQSSRYLVKRTGEKVFLECVQDMDHENMFWYRQDPGLGLRLIYFSYDVKMKEKGDIPEGYSVSREKKERFSLILESASTNQTSMYLCASSRWSANTRELFFGEGSRLTVL.

There are many counts of this clonotype. The gene calls are TRBV28 and TRBJ1-6; D might be TRBD1 (6 bases). The CDR3 sequence is 15 residues long. V lost 2 bases and J lost 11, with 16 bases in between. The V gene's germline CDR1 is MDHEN and CDR2 SYDVKM. CDR3 sequence (DNA): TGTGCCAGCAGTTTAGGACAGTCCACCCGGGCACCCCTCCACTTT. Residues: CASSLGQSTRAPLHF.

The chain recombines TRBV7-7 with TRBJ2-1, with D hard to call. V gave up 4 bases and J gave up 8 bases, with 12 bases separating them. CDR3 length: 13 amino acids. From germline, CDR1 is SSHAT and CDR2 FNYEAQ (reference sequence). The CDR3 DNA reads TGTGCCAGCAGCTCCCGGGCCGGCGATGAGCAGTTCTTC. It encodes CASSSRAGDEQFF.

This clonotype was counted at least ten times. The genes are TRBV12-3 or TRBV12-4 and TRBJ1-5; no definite D call. Trimming took 4 bases from V and 3 from J, leaving 10 bases between them. This CDR3 spans 14 amino acids. Here the CDR3 DNA reads TGTGCCAGCAGTTCATTACGACACAATCAGCCCCAGCATTTT. This encodes CASSSLRHNQPQHF.

Only a few counts were recorded for this clonotype. The rearrangement uses TRBV7-2 and TRBJ2-3; TRBD2 agrees at 7 bases. CDR1 is SGHTA and CDR2 is FQGNSA in the germline V gene. The CDR3 is 15 amino acids. V dropped 1 base and J dropped 2; count of bases not matched to a gene: 3. The CDR3 here is CASSLEGTNTDTQYF. CDR3 DNA sequence: TGTGCCAGCAGCTTAGAAGGGACTAACACAGATACGCAGTATTTT.

The table lists this clonotype with many counts. J is TRBJ2-7 and V is TRBV7-2, with D maybe TRBD2 (5 bases). This CDR3 region has 12 residues. Germline V CDR1 and CDR2: SGHTA, FQGNSA. Trimming removed 5 bases from V and 7 bases from J, with 12 bases in between. CDR3 in amino acids: CASSQAGREQYF. CDR3 bases: TGTGCCAGCAGCCAGGCGGGTCGGGAGCAGTACTTC.

This clonotype was found many times. The chain has TRBV7-3 and TRBJ2-2, with 12 bases matching TRBD1. The CDR3 is 16 amino acids. V dropped 8 bases and J dropped 6; count of bases not matched to a gene: 10. Germline values: CDR1 SGHTA, CDR2 FQGTGA. CDR3 DNA: TGTGCCAGCGGCAACCGGGACAGGGGGCGATCCGGGGAGCTGTTTTTT. As protein: CASGNRDRGRSGELFF.

This clonotype was counted between two and nine times. This rearrangement joins TRBV7-8 to TRBJ1-1, with a weak D call TRBD1 (5 bases). The germline gives CDR1 SGHVS, CDR2 FQNEAQ. V lost 4 bases to trimming and J lost 1 base, with 13 bases between them. CDR3 length: 15 residues. CDR3 nucleotide sequence: TGTGCCAGCAGCTCCGGGACCCGGCCGAACACTGAAGCTTTCTTT. This translates into CASSSGTRPNTEAFF.

This clonotype was observed a handful of times. The CDR3 loop is CASSQELVGVGELFF. In DNA, the CDR3 is TGCGCCAGCAGCCAAGAACTGGTGGGGGTCGGGGAGCTGTTTTTT. The V and J genes are TRBV4-3 and TRBJ2-2, with D perhaps assigned TRBD1 or TRBD2 (5 bases each). The CDR3 contains 15 residues. V shed 0 bases and J shed 7 bases, with 12 bases lying between them. Germline loops: CDR1 LGHNA, CDR2 YSLEER.

This clonotype has just a few counts. The chain joins TRBV20-1 to TRBJ2-1; D gene unclear. The germline V gene has CDR1 DFQATT and CDR2 SNEGSKA (reference sequence). This CDR3 comprises 12 residues. The V gene lost 0 bases and the J gene lost 6 bases, with 6 bases spanning the gap. CDR3 bases: TGCAGTGCTAGAGAGGCTATCAATGAGCAGTTCTTC. Translation: CSAREAINEQFF.

At least ten counts were recorded for this clonotype. The chain links TRBV5-1 to TRBJ2-2, with TRBD1 matching over 7 bases. The CDR3 is made up of 18 amino acids. Germline CDR1 SGHRS, CDR2 YFSETQ. The V segment lost 4 bases and the J segment 0 bases; nucleotides outside the gene matches: 12. The chain's CDR3 is CASSPRTGNLANTGELFF. The CDR3, as DNA: TGCGCCAGCAGCCCTAGGACAGGCAATTTGGCGAACACCGGGGAGCTGTTTTTT.

This clonotype was counted a few times. This sequence joins TRBV6-1 and TRBJ1-4; 7 bases line up with TRBD1. J gave up 0 bases and V 11 bases, and 6 bases lay outside the gene matches. Germline V gene sequence: CDR1 MNHNS, CDR2 SASEGT. This CDR3 is 14 amino acids long. The CDR3 DNA reads TGTGCCGGTCGACAGGGACCAACTAATGAAAAACTGTTTTTT. It specifies CAGRQGPTNEKLFF.

The chain uses TRBV19 and TRBJ1-4; D perhaps matches TRBD1 (6 bases). The CDR3 spans 14 residues. Germline lookup yields CDR1 LNHDA and CDR2 SQIVND (reference sequence). V was cut by 4 bases and J by 4 bases, with 10 bases left in between. CDR3 nucleotides: TGTGCCAGTAGTACAACAGGGAGTAATGAAAAACTGTTTTTT. It encodes CASSTTGSNEKLFF.

This clonotype was seen a handful of times. J is TRBJ2-3 and V is TRBV10-3; 8 bases fit TRBD1. Trimming removed 7 bases from V and 3 bases from J; junction bases left unmatched: 3. CDR3 length equals 13 residues. From germline, CDR1 is ENHRY and CDR2 SYGVKD. CDR3 sequence: CAIKQGETDTQYF. CDR3 DNA: TGTGCCATCAAACAGGGGGAGACAGATACGCAGTATTTT.

The table lists this clonotype with a count of one. The rearrangement joins TRBV7-9 to TRBJ1-4; TRBD1 aligns across 10 bases. J was trimmed by 7 bases and V by 5 bases; bases with no gene match: 10. The CDR3 sequence is 16 residues long. Per the germline V gene, CDR1 is SEHNR and CDR2 is FQNEAQ (reference sequence). This CDR3 reads CASSPYTRDRGEKLFF. CDR3 bases: TGTGCCAGCAGCCCATACACCCGGGACAGGGGTGAAAAACTGTTTTTT.

This rearrangement joins TRBV29-1 to TRBJ2-3, with D unclear. V was cut by 7 bases and J by 6 bases, with 11 bases left in between. Germline V gives CDR1 SQVTM, CDR2 ANQGSEA. The CDR3 totals 11 residues. CDR3 in DNA: TGCAGCGGGTCTCCGAGGGATACGCAGTATTTT. Encoded protein: CSGSPRDTQYF.